Sequencing of this TCR beta chain was carried out in a study of blood T cells in healthy people across ages. Study background: Template switching recovered approximately one barcoded beta molecule for every two T cells. Study conclusions and caveats: Roughly linear declines in TCR beta diversity per million T cells occurred with age.

Sample-barcoded 5' priming and a J-beta primer mix drove a second PCR of about 6 to 11 cycles. Each single sample gave us at least 3 million CDR3-containing paired-end reads. One entry per CDR3 protein, called by TCRdb with MiXCR from the 5' RACE reads. The table lists about 1.1 million distinct CDR3 sequences, less than 45% of them singletons. Concerning this clonotype: What it binds is unknown.

Donors each provided ten milliliters of peripheral blood. With 6 bases removed from V and 4 bases from J, the gap between germline ends came to 15 bases. CDR3 length: 14 amino acids. Germline values: CDR1 MNHNY, CDR2 SVGAGI (reference sequence). This sequence joins TRBV6-6 and TRBJ1-2; possible D gene TRBD1, 6 bases. The receptor comes from a man younger than 35 in good health. The specimen was blood. The chain's CDR3 is CASSPRGGPYGYTF. The CDR3 region has the DNA TGTGCCAGCAGCCCCCGGGGGGGCCCCTATGGCTACACCTTC.